This TCR beta chain was recovered during a study of T cell responses to AZD1222 COVID-19 vaccine. Using immunoSEQ multiplex PCR, the repertoire was profiled, and TCRdb retains in-frame clones only, with some absent. In the table there are 75,000 to 85,000 clones, about 92% of which are singletons. The CDR3 runs to 16 residues. Germline loops: CDR1 SGDLS, CDR2 YYNGEE. V lost 0 bases, J lost 9 bases, and 15 bases stayed unmatched. A remark on this clone: As yet, its antigen is unknown.

Study observations and caveats: Donors skewed white British and female; clonal diversity was possibly underestimated. Increases in Spike-specific TCR breadth and depth were seen after two AZD1222 doses.

The clonotype originates from an adult in good health. The sample consisted of peripheral blood, taken on day 0 of AZD1222 vaccination. The chain recombines TRBV9 with TRBJ2-7; 7 nucleotides align to TRBD1. CDR3 bases: TGTGCCAGCAGCGTAGGGCCCGGGACAGCTGAAGGAGTGCAGTACTTC. It encodes CASSVGPGTAEGVQYF.